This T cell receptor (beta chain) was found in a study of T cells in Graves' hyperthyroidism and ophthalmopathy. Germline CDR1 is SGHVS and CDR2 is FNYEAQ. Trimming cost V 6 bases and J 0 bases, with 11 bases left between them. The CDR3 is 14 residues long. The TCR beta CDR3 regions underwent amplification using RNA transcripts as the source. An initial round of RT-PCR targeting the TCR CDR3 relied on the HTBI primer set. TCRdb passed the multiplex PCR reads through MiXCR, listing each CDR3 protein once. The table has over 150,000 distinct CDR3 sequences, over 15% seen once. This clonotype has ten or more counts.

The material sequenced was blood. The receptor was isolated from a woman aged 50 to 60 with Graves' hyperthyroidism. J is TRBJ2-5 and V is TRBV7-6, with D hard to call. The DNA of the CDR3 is TGTGCCAGCAGTTTCGCAGGTGACCAAGAGACCCAGTACTTC. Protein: CASSFAGDQETQYF.